This T cell receptor (beta chain) was captured by sequencing in a study of blood T cell repertoires in COVID-19. This CDR3 is 14 amino acids long. Germline assignment: CDR1 SEHNR and CDR2 FQNEAQ (reference sequence). The germline V and J ends were trimmed by 4 bases and 3 bases, with 12 bases remaining between them. Here immunoSEQ multiplex PCR was the method, and the copy in TCRdb shows in-frame clones only, minus some. The sample carries about 270,000 clones, more than 75% recorded once. The sample comprised PBMCs or T cells enriched from blood (not recorded which). The sequence derives from a woman aged 55-75 years in a cohort exposed to, infected with or recovered from COVID-19 (not recorded which). V gene TRBV7-9 combines with J gene TRBJ1-1; D gene unclear. In DNA, the CDR3 is TGTGCCAGCAGCTCTGCTGGCCGGGACACTGAAGCTTTCTTT. Protein product: CASSSAGRDTEAFF.